This is a list of T cell receptor beta chains from one sample in a study of long-term antiretroviral therapy in people with HIV. TCRdb's table, derived via immunoSEQ multiplex PCR, lists solely in-frame clones and lacks some. The sample includes some 20,000 clones, over 60% of them seen just once. The material was unsorted PBMCs, obtained 2.9 years after starting antiretroviral therapy. The receptors were gathered from a woman aged 25 to 39 with HIV. CDR3s include the opening cysteine and the closing phenylalanine or tryptophan. The D gene is left open where the match is weak. Size is stated for part of the rows, as once, few or many counts, or as a class when the clone is expanded.

d_call j_call v_call cdr3_length clone_size cdr3_aa cdr3_nt
NA TRBJ1-2 TRBV9 12 NA CASSTQNYGYTF TGTGCCAGCAGCACACAAAACTATGGCTACACCTTC
TRBD1 TRBJ1-5 TRBV19 16 few CASTPGQVGSNQPQHF TGTGCCAGTACCCCAGGACAGGTGGGCAGCAATCAGCCCCAGCATTTT
NA TRBJ2-5 TRBV10-3 13 NA CAISRYSEETQYF TGTGCCATCAGTCGTTACAGCGAAGAGACCCAGTACTTC
NA TRBJ2-2 TRBV5-8 17 NA CASSLSAGPQNTGELFF TGTGCCAGCAGCTTGAGTGCGGGGCCCCAAAACACCGGGGAGCTGTTTTTT
NA TRBJ1-1 TRBV25-1 13 NA CASRSTGMTEAFF TGTGCCAGCAGATCTACAGGGATGACTGAAGCTTTCTTT
NA TRBJ1-2 TRBV29-1 12 NA CSVEPGTYGYTF TGCAGCGTTGAACCCGGGACCTATGGCTACACCTTC
TRBD1 TRBJ2-2 TRBV6-1 15 once CASSARQGAAGELFF TGTGCCAGCAGTGCCCGACAGGGGGCGGCCGGGGAGCTGTTTTTT
NA TRBJ2-7 TRBV7-6 15 NA CASSRSGAGIYEQYF TGTGCCAGCAGCCGATCGGGGGCAGGCATATACGAGCAGTACTTC
NA TRBJ2-5 TRBV29-1 15 NA CSVEDRGTGQETQYF TGCAGCGTTGAAGATCGGGGGACGGGACAAGAGACCCAGTACTTC
NA TRBJ2-7 TRBV2 12 NA CASRTSVGEQYF TGTGCCAGCAGGACGAGTGTCGGCGAGCAGTACTTC
TRBD1 TRBJ1-6 TRBV28 14 NA CASTLTGAHSPLHF TGTGCCAGCACCCTAACAGGGGCGCATTCACCCCTCCACTTT
NA TRBJ1-1 TRBV4-1 15 NA CASSQGSVLGTEAFF TGCGCCAGCAGCCAGGGGAGTGTTCTGGGCACTGAAGCTTTCTTT
NA TRBJ2-2 TRBV2 12 NA CATSGGAGELFF TGTGCCACTTCAGGGGGGGCCGGGGAGCTGTTTTTT
NA TRBJ1-2 TRBV5-4 13 NA CASSLDSNYGYTF TGTGCCAGCAGCCTCGACAGTAACTATGGCTACACCTTC
NA TRBJ2-7 TRBV28 14 NA CASRDPFGSYEQYF TGTGCCAGCAGGGACCCATTTGGATCCTACGAGCAGTACTTC
TRBD1 TRBJ2-6 TRBV19 15 once CASSPDRAGANVLTF TGTGCCAGTAGTCCAGACAGGGCTGGGGCCAACGTCCTGACTTTC